The 8 T cell receptor beta chains given below trace back to one sample, sequenced in a study of human T cells and chemical hapten exposure. Each CDR3 protein is one row after TCRdb ran MiXCR on the RACE reads. Among about 98,000 distinct CDR3 sequences listed, less than 14% were seen once. Time point: pre-sensitization, week 0. Treatment: therapeutic diphenylcyclopropenone sensitization with weekly scalp DPC. The starting material was whole blood, obtained in connection with sensitization to the hapten diphenylcyclopropenone (DPC). These receptors came from a woman aged 55-69 years with alopecia areata. Some clones in this sample may be carry-over from other donors' samples.

This clonotype was detected a few times. For the CDR3, the DNA is TGTGCCAGCACGCCCCACAGGGCTGCCTACAATGAGCAGTTCTTC. It encodes CASTPHRAAYNEQFF. The genes are TRBV27 and TRBJ2-1; D perhaps matches TRBD1 (6 bases). V was shortened by 7 bases and J by 2 bases, with 15 bases between the two germline ends. The CDR3 is made up of 15 amino acids. Germline CDR1 reads MNHEY; CDR2 reads SMNVEV (reference sequence).

This clonotype was observed at least ten times. The J gene is TRBJ2-3, the V gene TRBV9, with D possibly TRBD2 on 6 matching bases. The CDR3 extends over 16 amino acids. With 3 bases removed from V and 0 bases from J, the gap between germline ends came to 14 bases. Germline CDR1 reads SGDLS; CDR2 reads YYNGEE. CDR3 amino acids: CASSARTGVSTDTQYF. CDR3 nucleotides: TGTGCCAGCAGCGCCCGAACGGGGGTAAGCACAGATACGCAGTATTTT.

J is TRBJ2-7 and V is TRBV20-1; 9 positions match TRBD2. V was pared by 4 bases and J by 3 bases, with 13 bases of the junction left unmatched. Germline V CDR1 and CDR2: DFQATT, SNEGSKA (reference sequence). The CDR3 has 16 amino acids. CDR3 in amino acids: CSANGGAGGSYYEQYF. CDR3 DNA sequence: TGCAGTGCTAATGGGGGAGCGGGGGGTTCTTACTACGAGCAGTACTTC.

Many counts were recorded for this clonotype. V and J are TRBV29-1 and TRBJ1-5; D is unclear. This CDR3 region has 13 residues. Germline loops: CDR1 SQVTM, CDR2 ANQGSEA. The V and J ends lost 7 bases and 6 bases respectively, with 16 bases between them. The CDR3 is CSALSDATQPQHF. CDR3 DNA sequence: TGCAGCGCCCTCTCTGACGCGACTCAGCCCCAGCATTTT.

This clonotype was observed at least ten times. V is TRBV7-9 and J is TRBJ2-3; TRBD2 aligns across 12 bases. CDR1 and CDR2 from the germline V gene are SEHNR and FQNEAQ (reference sequence). The CDR3 has 17 amino acids. V gave up 3 bases and J gave up 2 bases; unmatched junction bases: 6. The CDR3 DNA reads TGTGCCAGCAGCTTGATATGGACTAGCGGGGTCACAGATACGCAGTATTTT. This translates into CASSLIWTSGVTDTQYF.

The table lists this clonotype with many counts. The chain couples TRBV29-1 to TRBJ1-1; D may be TRBD1 (5 bases). The V and J ends lost 7 bases and 3 bases respectively, with 18 bases between them. Germline assignment: CDR1 SQVTM and CDR2 ANQGSEA. The CDR3 consists of 14 residues. This CDR3 is CSAQPPGPHTEAFF. DNA for the CDR3: TGCAGCGCCCAACCTCCAGGGCCCCACACTGAAGCTTTCTTT.

J is TRBJ1-5 and V is TRBV7-2; D possibly corresponds to TRBD1 (6 bases). In germline, CDR1 is SGHTA, CDR2 FQGNSA. The CDR3 sequence is 15 residues long. Trimming removed 5 bases from V and 1 base from J, with 12 bases in between. CDR3 nucleotides: TGTGCCAGCAGCCCCCGCGACAGGAGCAATCAGCCCCAGCATTTT. This gives the protein CASSPRDRSNQPQHF. Full variable domain (outside the CDR3, taken from reference TRBV7-2 and TRBJ1-5): GAGVSQSPSNKVTEKGKDVELRCDPISGHTALYWYRQSLGQGLEFLIYFQGNSAPDKSGLPSDRFSAERTGGSVSTLTIQRTQQEDSAVYLCASSPRDRSNQPQHFGDGTRLSIL.

The table lists this clonotype with a few counts. The V and J genes are TRBV20-1 and TRBJ1-1; 8 positions agree with TRBD1. V was clipped by 6 bases and J by 1 base; unmatched bases: 10. Germline CDR1 reads DFQATT; CDR2 reads SNEGSKA (reference sequence). CDR3 length equals 15 residues. CDR3 in DNA: TGCAGTGCCACAAGACAGGGGTTCGGGAACACTGAAGCTTTCTTT. Translated, it gives CSATRQGFGNTEAFF.